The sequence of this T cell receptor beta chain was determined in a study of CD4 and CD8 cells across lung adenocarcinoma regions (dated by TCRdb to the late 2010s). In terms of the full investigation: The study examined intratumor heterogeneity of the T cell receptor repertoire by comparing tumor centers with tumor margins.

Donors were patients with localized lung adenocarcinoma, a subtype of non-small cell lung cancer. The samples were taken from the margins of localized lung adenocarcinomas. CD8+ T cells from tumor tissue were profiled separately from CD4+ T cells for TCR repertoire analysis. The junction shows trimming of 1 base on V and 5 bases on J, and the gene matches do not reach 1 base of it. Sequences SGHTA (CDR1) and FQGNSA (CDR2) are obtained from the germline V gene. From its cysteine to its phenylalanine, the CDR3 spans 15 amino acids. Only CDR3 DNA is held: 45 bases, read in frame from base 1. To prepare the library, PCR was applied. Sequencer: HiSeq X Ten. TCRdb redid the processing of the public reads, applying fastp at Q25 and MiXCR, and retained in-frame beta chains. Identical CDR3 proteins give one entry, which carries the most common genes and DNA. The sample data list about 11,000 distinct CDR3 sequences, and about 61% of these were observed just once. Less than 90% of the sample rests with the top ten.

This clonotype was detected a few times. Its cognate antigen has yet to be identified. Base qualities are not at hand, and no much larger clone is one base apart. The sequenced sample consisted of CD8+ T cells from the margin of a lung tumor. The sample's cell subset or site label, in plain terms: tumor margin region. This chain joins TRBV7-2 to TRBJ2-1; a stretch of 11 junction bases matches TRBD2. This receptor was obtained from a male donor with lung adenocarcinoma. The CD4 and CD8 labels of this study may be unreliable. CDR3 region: CASSLVAGGNNEQFF. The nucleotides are TGTGCCAGCAGCTTAGTAGCGGGAGGGAACAATGAGCAGTTCTTC. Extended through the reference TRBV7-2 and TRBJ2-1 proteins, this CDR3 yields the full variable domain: GAGVSQSPSNKVTEKGKDVELRCDPISGHTALYWYRQSLGQGLEFLIYFQGNSAPDKSGLPSDRFSAERTGGSVSTLTIQRTQQEDSAVYLCASSLVAGGNNEQFFGPGTRLTVL.